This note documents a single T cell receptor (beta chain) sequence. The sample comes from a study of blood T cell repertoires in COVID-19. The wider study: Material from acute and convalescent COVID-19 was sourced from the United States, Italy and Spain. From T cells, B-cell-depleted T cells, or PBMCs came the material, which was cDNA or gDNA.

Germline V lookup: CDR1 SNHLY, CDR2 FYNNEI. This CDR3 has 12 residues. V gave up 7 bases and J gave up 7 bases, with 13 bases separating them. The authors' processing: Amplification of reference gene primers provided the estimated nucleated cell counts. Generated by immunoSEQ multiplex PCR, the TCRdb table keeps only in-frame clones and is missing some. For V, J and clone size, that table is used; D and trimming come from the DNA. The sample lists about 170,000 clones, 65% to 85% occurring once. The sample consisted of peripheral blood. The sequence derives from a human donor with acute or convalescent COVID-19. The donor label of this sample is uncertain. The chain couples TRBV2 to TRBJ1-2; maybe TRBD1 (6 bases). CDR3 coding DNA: TGTGCCAGCAAGGACAGTAGTATTGGCTACACCTTC. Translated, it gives CASKDSSIGYTF.